This entry lists 6 T cell receptor beta chains sequenced from one sample in a study of T-cell reconstitution after alpha-beta-depleted transplantation in children (dated by TCRdb to about 2016). Library preparation employed PCR. TCRdb shows the sequencer as Illumina HiSeq 2500. Molecular barcoding was employed in the preparation of TCR libraries, with unique molecular identifiers being used to normalize TCRbeta repertoire quantification. TCRdb reran the public reads through fastp at Q25 and MiXCR, keeping productive beta chains. Every CDR3 protein is listed once, alongside the most common genes and DNA of its rows. Within this sample are about 610,000 distinct CDR3 sequences, with over 9.5% of them counted one time only. The top ten clonotypes cover less than 5% of the sample. This specimen was PBMCs from the stem cell graft donor, taken from the stem cell graft. These receptors originate from a human donor who donated a stem cell graft to a child with acute myeloid leukemia.

This clonotype was recorded at least ten times. V usage is TRBV9 and J usage is TRBJ2-6, with a tentative D call TRBD2 (5 bases). The V end was cut by 1 base, the J end by 0 bases, with 14 bases between. The CDR3 spans 18 residues. Germline loops: CDR1 SGDLS, CDR2 YYNGEE. DNA of the CDR3: TGTGCCAGCAGCGTAAAGGGTAGCGTCAACTCTGGGGCCAACGTCCTGACTTTC. The encoded protein is CASSVKGSVNSGANVLTF.

The rearrangement uses TRBV5-6 and TRBJ2-1; D not certain. Germline assignment: CDR1 SGHDT and CDR2 YYEEEE. V was pared by 6 bases and J by 2 bases, with 15 bases between. The CDR3 length is 15 residues. CDR3 residues: CASIRVGLTYNEQFF. The DNA of the CDR3 is TGTGCCAGCATCCGAGTCGGGCTAACCTACAATGAGCAGTTCTTC. Full variable domain (rest looked up from reference TRBV5-6 and TRBJ2-1): DAGVTQSPTHLIKTRGQQVTLRCSPKSGHDTVSWYQQALGQGPQFIFQYYEEEERQRGNFPDRFSGHQFPNYSSELNVNALLLGDSALYLCASIRVGLTYNEQFFGPGTRLTVL.

This clonotype was counted at least ten times. The gene calls are TRBV19 and TRBJ1-1, with no clear D. Trimming took off 1 base at V and 2 bases at J, with 8 bases between the two ends. Germline CDR1 and CDR2: LNHDA and SQIVND (reference sequence). This CDR3 has 14 residues. CDR3 sequence reads: CASSIVNGNTEAFF. The CDR3 nucleotides are TGTGCCAGTAGTATAGTCAATGGAAACACTGAAGCTTTCTTT. Together with reference TRBV19 and TRBJ1-1, the CDR3 gives the full variable domain: DGGITQSPKYLFRKEGQNVTLSCEQNLNHDAMYWYRQDPGQGLRLIYYSQIVNDFQKGDIAEGYSVSREKKESFPLTVTSAQKNPTAFYLCASSIVNGNTEAFFGQGTRLTVV.

The chain joins TRBV27 to TRBJ1-1; weak D call: TRBD1 (5 bases). The CDR3 is made up of 14 amino acids. V shed 6 bases and J shed 0 bases, with 11 bases lying between them. Per germline, CDR1 MNHEY and CDR2 SMNVEV (reference sequence). CDR3 bases: TGTGCCAGCAGGTCCAGGGCTTTGAACACTGAAGCTTTCTTT. Its translation: CASRSRALNTEAFF.

The chain recombines TRBV20-1 with TRBJ1-4; D is ambiguous. Germline V lookup: CDR1 DFQATT, CDR2 SNEGSKA (reference sequence). Between the trimmed V and J ends, which lost 6 bases and 3 bases, there was a span of 17 bases. This CDR3 spans 15 amino acids. Written as DNA, the CDR3 is TGCAGTGCCAAACAGCCTGCTAGGGCTAATGAAAAACTGTTTTTT. Translated, it gives CSAKQPARANEKLFF.

The V and J genes are TRBV25-1 and TRBJ2-2, with TRBD2 as a possible D gene (6 bases). The germline gives CDR1 MGHDK, CDR2 SYGVNS. CDR3 length equals 14 residues. V was trimmed by 4 bases and J by 2 bases, leaving 8 bases between them. CDR3 DNA: TGTGCCAGCAGTGCGGAGGGAAACACCGGGGAGCTGTTTTTT. This gives the protein CASSAEGNTGELFF.